Below, one TCR beta chain is given with its context. The germline CDR1 and CDR2 sequences are SQVTM and ANQGSEA. Trimming stripped 6 bases from V and 2 bases from J, with 16 bases between. This CDR3 has 14 amino acids. These data belong to a study of control samples from healthy donors and cancer patients. The data were produced by immunoSEQ multiplex PCR, yet TCRdb's version contains in-frame clones alone and is incomplete. Of 70,000 to 90,000 clones in the sample, roughly 92% were seen once. The origin of this receptor is a woman aged 40 to 55 in good health. V and J are TRBV29-1 and TRBJ1-1, with D tentatively TRBD1 (5 bases). Source material: blood. The CDR3 sequence: CSVRRGGVNTEAFF. The CDR3 nucleotides are TGCAGCGTCCGCCGGGGGGGGGTTAACACTGAAGCTTTCTTT.